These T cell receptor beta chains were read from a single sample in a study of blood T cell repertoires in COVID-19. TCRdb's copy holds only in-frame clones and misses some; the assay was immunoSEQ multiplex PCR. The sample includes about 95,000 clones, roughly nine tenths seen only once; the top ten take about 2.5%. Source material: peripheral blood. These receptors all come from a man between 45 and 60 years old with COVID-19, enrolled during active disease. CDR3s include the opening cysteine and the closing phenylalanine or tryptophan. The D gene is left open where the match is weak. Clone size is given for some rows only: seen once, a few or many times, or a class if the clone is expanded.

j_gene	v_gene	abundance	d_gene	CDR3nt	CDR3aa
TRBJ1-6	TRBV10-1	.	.	TGCGCCAGCAGTGACGGTCGCCGCTCACCCCTCCACTTT	CASSDGRRSPLHF
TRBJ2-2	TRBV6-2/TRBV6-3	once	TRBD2	TGTGCCAGCAGTTGGGAAGGACTAGCTCGGCCCGGGGAGCTGTTTTTT	CASSWEGLARPGELFF
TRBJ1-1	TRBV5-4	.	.	TGTGCCAGCAGCCCTGGGTGGAGACAGAGGAACACTGAAGCTTTCTTT	CASSPGWRQRNTEAFF
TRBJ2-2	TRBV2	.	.	TGTGCCAGCAGTATATATCGTCCCACCGGGGAGCTGTTTTTT	CASSIYRPTGELFF
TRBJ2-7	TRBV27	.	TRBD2	TGTGCCAGCAAGATTATTCCCCGACTAGCGGGGGATGCTGGCGAGCAGTACTTC	CASKIIPRLAGDAGEQYF
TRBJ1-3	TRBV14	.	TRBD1	TGTGCCAGCAGCCGACAGGGGTTGTTCCTCTCTGGAAACACCATATATTTT	CASSRQGLFLSGNTIYF
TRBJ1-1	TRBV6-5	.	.	TGTGCCAGCAGTTACTCGCGGGGCAGACCCTACACTGAAGCTTTCTTT	CASSYSRGRPYTEAFF
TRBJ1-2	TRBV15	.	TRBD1	TGTGCCACCAGCAAGGACAGGGTGTATGGCTACACCTTC	CATSKDRVYGYTF
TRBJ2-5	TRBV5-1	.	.	TGCGCCAGCAGCTTGGGGAAACAGGGAGGGGAGACCCAGTACTTC	CASSLGKQGGETQYF
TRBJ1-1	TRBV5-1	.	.	TGCGCCAGCAGCTTAACCGGGACACCGAACACTGAAGCTTTCTTT	CASSLTGTPNTEAFF
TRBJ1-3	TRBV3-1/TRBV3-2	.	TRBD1	TGTGCCAGCAGCCAAGAAGCCCGTTGGACAGGGGAGTCGAACACCATATATTTT	CASSQEARWTGESNTIYF
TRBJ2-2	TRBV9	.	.	TGTGCCAGCAGCGGGACAGAGAACACCGGGGAGCTGTTTTTT	CASSGTENTGELFF
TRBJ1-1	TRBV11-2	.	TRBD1	TGTGCCAGCAGCTTAGTGAGTCAGGGGGCAGGGACTGAAGCTTTCTTT	CASSLVSQGAGTEAFF
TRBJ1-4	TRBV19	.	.	TGTGCCAGTAGTATAGGGCGGATTAATGAAAAACTGTTTTTT	CASSIGRINEKLFF
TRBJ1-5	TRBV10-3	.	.	TGTGCCACCCAAGGGGCAGGGCAGGGGCAGCCCCAGCATTTT	CATQGAGQGQPQHF
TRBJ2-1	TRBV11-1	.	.	TGTGCCAGCAGCTTGGAGGGGCGCTCCTACAATGAGCAGTTCTTC	CASSLEGRSYNEQFF
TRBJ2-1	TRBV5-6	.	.	TGTGCCAGCAGCTTAGGTCGGAGCGTCTTCTCCTACAATGAGCAGTTCTTC	CASSLGRSVFSYNEQFF
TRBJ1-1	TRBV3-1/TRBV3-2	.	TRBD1	TGTGCCAGCGGGGACAGAAATGAAGCTTTCTTT	CASGDRNEAFF
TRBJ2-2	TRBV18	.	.	TGTGCCAGCTCACAGGGGTCCGGGAACACCGGGGAGCTGTTTTTT	CASSQGSGNTGELFF
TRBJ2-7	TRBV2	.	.	TGTGCCAGCAGCCGGGACACCTACTACGAGCAGTACTTC	CASSRDTYYEQYF
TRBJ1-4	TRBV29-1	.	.	TGCAGCGTCCAGACAGGAATAAATGAAAAACTGTTTTTT	CSVQTGINEKLFF
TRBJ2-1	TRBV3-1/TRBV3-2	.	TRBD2	TGTGCCAGCAGCCCTCTTAGGACTAGCGGCACGAATGAGCAGTTCTTC	CASSPLRTSGTNEQFF
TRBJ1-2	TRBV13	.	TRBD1	TGTGCCAGCAGCTTAGGCCGACCGGGGACAGGGGACTATGGCTACACCTTC	CASSLGRPGTGDYGYTF
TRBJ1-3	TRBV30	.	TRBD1	TGTGCCTGGAGTGAGGGGGCGACCTCTGGAAACACCATATATTTT	CAWSEGATSGNTIYF
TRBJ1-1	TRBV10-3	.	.	TGTGCCATCAGTGAGGGTCTGGGGACTTCCTCTGAAGCTTTCTTT	CAISEGLGTSSEAFF
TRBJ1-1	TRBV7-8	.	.	TGTGCCAGAAGGGGGGGGCCAGGCACTGAAGCTTTCTTT	CARRGGPGTEAFF
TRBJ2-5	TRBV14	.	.	TGTGCCAGCAGCCAAGAGTGGCAGAACCAAGAGACCCAGTACTTC	CASSQEWQNQETQYF
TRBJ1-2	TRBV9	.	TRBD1	TGTGCCAGCAGCGTAGGAGATAGGGACAGGGGGGAACCCAAACCCCCTAACTATGGCTACACCTTC	CASSVGDRDRGEPKPPNYGYTF
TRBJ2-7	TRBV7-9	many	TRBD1	TGTGCCAGCAGCTTAGTAAACAGGGGAGACTACGAGCAGTACTTC	CASSLVNRGDYEQYF
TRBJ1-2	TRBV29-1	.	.	TGCAGCGTTGTATCCGTCGATGGCTACACCTTC	CSVVSVDGYTF
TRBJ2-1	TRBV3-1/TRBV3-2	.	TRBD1	TGTGCCAGCAGCAAAGGGGACAGGGTTTATGGTGAGCAGTTCTTC	CASSKGDRVYGEQFF
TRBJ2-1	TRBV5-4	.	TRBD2	TGTGCCAGCAGCTTGGGTTCCGCGGGGGGGCGCAATGAGCAGTTCTTC	CASSLGSAGGRNEQFF